The following is a T cell receptor (beta chain) sequence with its context. This sample was included in a study of metastatic and nonmetastatic thyroid tumors. Germline V CDR1 and CDR2: DFQATT, SNEGSKA (reference sequence). With V trimmed by 1 base and J by 3 bases, 0 bases remained unmatched. This CDR3 is built from 14 residues. TCRdb ran MiXCR on the PCR reads. The top ten clones hold around 36% of a sample with 20,000 to 25,000 clones, about 14% of them seen once. None of the patients had undergone any treatment ahead of thyroid surgery. This chain connects TRBV20-1 to TRBJ2-1; 10 nucleotides agree with TRBD2. The TCR comes from a female donor with papillary thyroid cancer or a benign thyroid nodule (not recorded which). Some clones in this sample may be carry-over from other donors' samples. The source material was blood. CDR3 sequence: CSARGLAGYNEQFF. The CDR3 coding sequence is TGCAGTGCTAGAGGACTAGCGGGCTACAATGAGCAGTTCTTC.